This T cell receptor beta chain was captured by sequencing in a study of cytomegalovirus exposure and HLA in healthy donors. Germline CDR1 reads LGHNT; CDR2 reads FRNRAP. V was clipped by 1 base and J by 9 bases; unmatched bases: 0. CDR3 length equals 12 residues. The study's findings and limits: Researchers catalogued 164 TCR beta chains as cytomegalovirus-associated. Further analysis, carried out later, found HLA-associated TCR beta chains more clonally expanded than equally common other chains.

This clone was observed a handful of times. Its antigen is not identified. PCR was performed using 60 Vbeta and 13 Jbeta primers. Generated by immunoSEQ multiplex PCR, the TCRdb table keeps only in-frame clones and is missing some. Of about 200,000 clones in the sample, around 83% were seen once. Unrecorded immune exposure was likely among donors, who were nominally healthy when sampled. The sample consisted of PBMCs. The gene calls are TRBV12-5 and TRBJ2-1; 7 nucleotides match TRBD2. The sequence was collected from a young woman in good health and CMV-seronegative. The CDR3 nucleotides are TGTGCTAGTGGTTTGGGGGGGGGTGAGCAGTTCTTC. Amino acid sequence: CASGLGGGEQFF. The variable domain in full, completed from reference TRBV12-5 and TRBJ2-1, reads DARVTQTPRHKVTEMGQEVTMRCQPILGHNTVFWYRQTMMQGLELLAYFRNRAPLDDSGMPKDRFSAEMPDATLATLKIQPSEPRDSAVYFCASGLGGGEQFFGPGTRLTVL.